A selection of T cell receptor beta chains follows, all from one sample in a study of CXCR3-negative and CXCR3-positive naive CD8 T cells. With the 5' RACE reads reprocessed, TCRdb shows one record per CDR3 protein and no DNA. The table lists around 40,000 distinct CDR3 sequences. The sample comprised memory CD8+ T cells from blood. The receptors were gathered from a human donor in good health. Some clones in this sample may be carry-over from other donors' samples. Both conserved end residues are part of each CDR3. Some rows have no size entry. The others give once, few or many, or a class for an expanded clone.

V gene: TRBV6-4
clone size: NA
J gene: TRBJ2-2
CDR3 protein: CASGQGNTGELSF

V gene: TRBV6-1
clone size: NA
J gene: TRBJ1-2
CDR3 protein: CASSDAIYGYTF

V gene: TRBV6-5
clone size: NA
J gene: TRBJ1-1
CDR3 protein: CASSPTYTTLGSSEAFF

V gene: TRBV12-3/TRBV12-4
clone size: NA
J gene: TRBJ1-1
CDR3 protein: CASSPRASGGTEAFF

V gene: TRBV29-1
clone size: NA
J gene: TRBJ1-1
CDR3 protein: CSVEGYGNTEAFF

V gene: TRBV14
clone size: NA
J gene: TRBJ2-3
CDR3 protein: CASSHRTGPDTQYF

V gene: TRBV6-5
clone size: NA
J gene: TRBJ2-7
CDR3 protein: CASSYSPGLSTPLDYEQYF

V gene: TRBV20-1
clone size: NA
J gene: TRBJ1-2
CDR3 protein: CSARALDFGYAF

V gene: TRBV20-1
clone size: NA
J gene: TRBJ2-3
CDR3 protein: CSARDYRGQKQYF

V gene: TRBV4-1
clone size: NA
J gene: TRBJ2-1
CDR3 protein: CASSQESVQHNEQFF

V gene: TRBV12-3/TRBV12-4
clone size: NA
J gene: TRBJ2-2
CDR3 protein: CASSVNSAGELFF

V gene: TRBV28
clone size: NA
J gene: TRBJ1-6
CDR3 protein: CASSFAGLNSPLHF

V gene: TRBV7-2
clone size: NA
J gene: TRBJ2-1
CDR3 protein: CASSLEGDLDEQFF

V gene: TRBV6-2/TRBV6-3
clone size: NA
J gene: TRBJ1-5
CDR3 protein: CASSSAGEVHSNQPQHF

V gene: TRBV12-3/TRBV12-4
clone size: NA
J gene: TRBJ2-5
CDR3 protein: CASSILLAGQETQYF

V gene: TRBV15
clone size: NA
J gene: TRBJ2-2
CDR3 protein: CATRDPGELFF

V gene: TRBV20-1
clone size: NA
J gene: TRBJ2-7
CDR3 protein: CSAPFATGPYEQYF

V gene: TRBV6-6
clone size: NA
J gene: TRBJ2-7
CDR3 protein: CASGFRQSYEQYF

V gene: TRBV7-9
clone size: NA
J gene: TRBJ2-7
CDR3 protein: CASSPHQGPFSYEQYF

V gene: TRBV29-1
clone size: NA
J gene: TRBJ2-7
CDR3 protein: CSVVGQGSEQYF

V gene: TRBV6-2/TRBV6-3
clone size: NA
J gene: TRBJ2-2
CDR3 protein: CASSSAHENTGELFF

V gene: TRBV28
clone size: NA
J gene: TRBJ2-5
CDR3 protein: CASSWTVGDQETQYF

V gene: TRBV9
clone size: NA
J gene: TRBJ2-5
CDR3 protein: CASSVGRRGGETQYF

V gene: TRBV5-1
clone size: NA
J gene: TRBJ2-3
CDR3 protein: CASSLIGGGDTQYF

V gene: TRBV4-2
clone size: NA
J gene: TRBJ2-1
CDR3 protein: CASSQDASSGVYNEQFF

V gene: TRBV4-2
clone size: NA
J gene: TRBJ1-1
CDR3 protein: CASSQSLMTANTEAFF

V gene: TRBV29-1
clone size: NA
J gene: TRBJ2-3
CDR3 protein: CSVERLATRDTQYF

V gene: TRBV7-9
clone size: NA
J gene: TRBJ1-5
CDR3 protein: CASSEGPGYSNQPQHF

V gene: TRBV20-1
clone size: medium-sized
J gene: TRBJ2-1
CDR3 protein: CSARAPSGIAEYSYNEQFF

V gene: TRBV27
clone size: NA
J gene: TRBJ2-1
CDR3 protein: CASADRDSNNEQFF

V gene: TRBV7-6
clone size: NA
J gene: TRBJ2-2
CDR3 protein: CASSLGARVNTGELFF

V gene: TRBV12-3/TRBV12-4
clone size: NA
J gene: TRBJ2-5
CDR3 protein: CASSSDSQETQYF

V gene: TRBV20-1
clone size: NA
J gene: TRBJ2-1
CDR3 protein: CSAVTDRASGNEQFF

V gene: TRBV30
clone size: NA
J gene: TRBJ1-1
CDR3 protein: CAWSPDAGTEAFF

V gene: TRBV27
clone size: medium-sized
J gene: TRBJ2-1
CDR3 protein: CASSPSGTSYNEQFF

V gene: TRBV6-4
clone size: NA
J gene: TRBJ2-1
CDR3 protein: CASSPEGEGSNEQFF

V gene: TRBV28
clone size: NA
J gene: TRBJ2-7
CDR3 protein: CASSSVDTTYEQYF

V gene: TRBV21-1
clone size: NA
J gene: TRBJ2-7
CDR3 protein: CASSTGQGREQYF

V gene: TRBV7-9
clone size: NA
J gene: TRBJ2-1
CDR3 protein: CASRALAGDFNEQFF

V gene: TRBV20-1
clone size: NA
J gene: TRBJ2-7
CDR3 protein: CSARVRDSPYEQYF

V gene: TRBV4-2
clone size: NA
J gene: TRBJ2-5
CDR3 protein: CASKASNRDNGETQYF

V gene: TRBV7-3
clone size: NA
J gene: TRBJ2-1
CDR3 protein: CASSSGTGDEQFF

V gene: TRBV7-2
clone size: NA
J gene: TRBJ2-1
CDR3 protein: CASSSTYNEQFF

V gene: TRBV29-1
clone size: NA
J gene: TRBJ2-7
CDR3 protein: CSVATGTGVYEQYF

V gene: TRBV6-5
clone size: NA
J gene: TRBJ2-5
CDR3 protein: CASSYGTGVETQYF

V gene: TRBV4-3
clone size: NA
J gene: TRBJ2-3
CDR3 protein: CASSQERTGRTDTQYF

V gene: TRBV29-1
clone size: NA
J gene: TRBJ2-7
CDR3 protein: CSGWTGEHEQYF

V gene: TRBV7-6
clone size: NA
J gene: TRBJ2-3
CDR3 protein: CASSLATDTQYF